Sequencing of this T cell receptor (beta chain) was carried out in a study of tumor-infiltrating lymphocytes in primary liver carcinoma. As for the study in general: Measuring roughly 4 to 10 cm across, the tumors were staged as T1-T3 N0M0.

Unsorted whole blood yielded the blood RNA, and germline DNA was also extracted. Regarding the study as a whole: Less overlap was seen in tumor-adjacent and tumor-blood pairs than in tumor region pairs. Tumors had a significantly higher top-250-clone fraction than blood (p = 0.039). Samples were bulk unsorted, so CD4+ and CD8+ repertoires were not compared.

The CDR3 is 16 residues long. CDR1 and CDR2 (germline): LGHNA, YSLEER. Trimming took 8 bases from V and 6 from J; bases not matched to a gene: 15. This clonotype occurred once. Its antigen is currently unknown. A clone one base away is much larger, so this may be a read error. The authors made TCR beta cDNA from roughly 480 ng total RNA with a constant-region primer. For TCR beta, libraries were produced by three nested multiplex PCR rounds using slightly modified ARM-PCR. Researchers ran the first two PCR rounds for roughly 10 cycles each with TRBV1-TRBV30 forward primers and a C-beta reverse primer. TCRdb itself ran the multiplex PCR reads through MiXCR, one entry per CDR3 protein. The sample consists of fewer than 350,000 distinct CDR3 sequences, 65% of them appearing once.

Source material: peripheral blood. The sequence was obtained from a man aged 40-50 years with primary liver carcinoma and hepatitis B virus infection. The chain recombines TRBV4-3 with TRBJ2-3; 9 positions match TRBD2. The DNA for the CDR3 is TGCGCCAGCGGTCGACAGGCTAGCGGGGCCCCTGATACGCAGTATTTT. Its translation is CASGRQASGAPDTQYF.